The 30 T cell receptor beta chains below all came from one sample that was sequenced in a study of T-cell reconstitution after alpha-beta-depleted transplantation in children. A TCRbeta library incorporating unique molecular identifiers was prepared. TCRdb analysed the PCR reads with MiXCR anew, one entry per CDR3 protein. The data contain 200,000 to 250,000 distinct CDR3 sequences, about 8.4% of them seen just once; the ten biggest clones take up less than 40%. The material was PBMCs, mostly from graft donor cells, obtained 360 days after TCRalphabeta/CD19-depleted stem cell transplant. The source of these receptors is a male patient aged 2-15 years who had a stem cell transplant for acute myeloid leukemia, so the T cells may come from the graft donor.

This clonotype was picked up many times. The rearrangement links TRBV20-1 to TRBJ2-7; D possibly uses TRBD1 or TRBD2 (5 bases each). The germline V gene has CDR1 DFQATT and CDR2 SNEGSKA (reference sequence). The V end lost 8 bases, the J end lost 4 bases, and 24 bases lay between the germline ends. The length of the CDR3 is 15 residues. CDR3 in amino acids: CSSLLGSGLGYEQYF. The CDR3 coding sequence is TGCAGTTCTCTGCTAGGCTCGGGGCTGGGATACGAGCAGTACTTC.

This clonotype was seen ten or more times. V and J are TRBV12-3 or TRBV12-4 and TRBJ2-1, with D tentatively TRBD2 (6 bases). The CDR3 contains 14 residues. V shed 0 bases and J shed 7 bases, with 10 bases lying between them. For the CDR3, the DNA is TGTGCCAGCAGTTTAGCGCGAGGGAGGAATGAGCAGTTCTTC. It encodes CASSLARGRNEQFF.

This clonotype was recorded many times. CDR3 protein: CSAREGTGTGELFF. The CDR3 DNA sequence: TGCAGTGCTAGAGAGGGGACAGGGACCGGGGAGCTGTTTTTT. The chain uses TRBV20-1 and TRBJ2-2; 9 bases line up with TRBD1. The V gene's germline CDR1 is DFQATT and CDR2 SNEGSKA (reference sequence). V shed 0 bases and J 5 bases; nucleotides not matched to a gene: 1. The CDR3 loop spans 14 amino acids.

This clonotype has a count of ten or more. This sequence joins TRBV28 and TRBJ2-7; 9 nucleotides agree with TRBD1. Germline values: CDR1 MDHEN, CDR2 SYDVKM. V shed 2 bases and J 7 bases; nucleotides not matched to a gene: 6. The CDR3 has 14 amino acids. CDR3 nucleotides: TGTGCCAGCAGTTTACTGGGACAGGGTGAGGAGCAGTACTTC. Translating it yields CASSLLGQGEEQYF.

This clonotype was observed a handful of times. The rearrangement links TRBV12-3 or TRBV12-4 to TRBJ2-1; 12 positions match TRBD2. The CDR3 totals 15 residues. The V and J ends lost 6 bases and 3 bases, in that order; junction bases with no gene match: 3. CDR3 in DNA: TGTGCCAGCAGCAGACTAGCGGGAGTCTACAATGAGCAGTTCTTC. Protein product: CASSRLAGVYNEQFF.

This clonotype was recorded many times. The chain has TRBV4-2 and TRBJ2-3, with D possibly TRBD2 on 5 matching bases. The CDR3 sequence is 15 residues long. CDR1 is LGHNA, CDR2 YNFKEQ, per germline. Trimming pared 1 base from V and 0 bases from J, leaving 8 bases between. CDR3 loop: CASSQVPGSTDTQYF. CDR3 bases: TGTGCCAGCAGCCAAGTACCGGGGAGCACAGATACGCAGTATTTT.

In its sample, this clonotype was seen a few times. This rearrangement joins TRBV29-1 to TRBJ2-7, with 11 nucleotides matching TRBD2. This CDR3 contains 14 residues. The ends lost 6 bases at V and 2 bases at J; junction bases unmatched: 6. The V gene's germline CDR1 is SQVTM and CDR2 ANQGSEA. The CDR3 region has the DNA TGCAGCGTACACTTAGCGGGAGGGGCCTACGAGCAGTACTTC. Amino acid sequence: CSVHLAGGAYEQYF.

The chain recombines TRBV18 with TRBJ1-4; 7 bases are shared with TRBD1. J was trimmed by 5 bases and V by 6 bases; bases with no gene match: 3. The germline V gene encodes CDR1 KGHSH and CDR2 LQKENI. The CDR3 length is 13 residues. CDR3 sequence reads: CASSPGQNEKLFF. DNA of the CDR3: TGTGCCAGCTCCCCGGGACAGAATGAAAAACTGTTTTTT. Supplemented by reference TRBV18 and TRBJ1-4, the full variable domain reads NAGVMQNPRHLVRRRGQEARLRCSPMKGHSHVYWYRQLPEEGLKFMVYLQKENIIDESGMPKERFSAEFPKEGPSILRIQQVVRGDSAAYFCASSPGQNEKLFFGSGTQLSVL.

Ten or more counts support this clonotype. The rearrangement links TRBV5-1 to TRBJ1-2; D is perhaps TRBD1 (6 bases). Looked up from germline, CDR1 is SGHRS and CDR2 is YFSETQ. The CDR3 has 14 residues. Trimming removed 0 bases from V and 6 bases from J, with 12 bases in between. CDR3 in DNA: TGCGCCAGCAGCTTGGACAGGGTGTATAATGGCTACACCTTC. Its protein product is CASSLDRVYNGYTF. Together with reference TRBV5-1 and TRBJ1-2, the CDR3 gives the full variable domain: KAGVTQTPRYLIKTRGQQVTLSCSPISGHRSVSWYQQTPGQGLQFLFEYFSETQRNKGNFPGRFSGRQFSNSRSEMNVSTLELGDSALYLCASSLDRVYNGYTFGSGTRLTVV.

The chain is built from TRBV7-2 and TRBJ2-5; maybe TRBD2 (5 bases). V lost 3 bases and J 0 bases, leaving 8 bases between the germline ends. Germline V gene data show CDR1 as SGHTA and CDR2 as FQGNSA. The CDR3 is made up of 14 amino acids. This chain's CDR3 is CASSFSGNQETQYF. The CDR3 nucleotides read TGTGCCAGCAGCTTCTCGGGGAACCAAGAGACCCAGTACTTC.

This clonotype showed up many times. The chain combines TRBV12-3 or TRBV12-4 with TRBJ1-2; 7 nucleotides align to TRBD1. V lost 5 bases to trimming and J lost 3 bases; unmatched junction nucleotides: 3. The CDR3 covers 13 residues. Here the CDR3 reads CASSPGTDYGYTF. CDR3 bases: TGTGCCAGCAGTCCCGGGACAGACTATGGCTACACCTTC.

This clonotype was observed many times. This chain joins TRBV6-1 and TRBJ2-7, with D maybe TRBD2 (5 bases). Germline lookup yields CDR1 MNHNS and CDR2 SASEGT. V lost 7 bases and J 2 bases, leaving 15 bases between the germline ends. This CDR3 is 14 amino acids long. The CDR3 here is CASKDDGNTYEQYV. DNA for the CDR3: TGTGCCAGCAAGGATGACGGGAACACCTACGAGCAGTACGTC.

This clonotype came up many times. V is TRBV6-5 and J is TRBJ2-1, with D maybe TRBD2 (5 bases). Germline loops: CDR1 MNHEY, CDR2 SVGAGI. V dropped 5 bases and J dropped 11 bases, with 19 bases sitting between them. The CDR3 has 14 residues. CDR3 nucleotides: TGTGCCAGCAGTCCCCCCTCCCGGGAAGGAAAGCAGTTCTTC. It codes for CASSPPSREGKQFF.

This clonotype was seen a few times. This chain uses TRBV29-1 with TRBJ2-7; D is perhaps TRBD1 (5 bases). There are 15 residues in the CDR3. V was clipped by 0 bases and J by 3 bases, with 15 bases between them. Germline V lookup: CDR1 SQVTM, CDR2 ANQGSEA. Here the CDR3 reads CSVEENRGTRYEQYF. The CDR3 DNA reads as TGCAGCGTTGAAGAGAATAGGGGAACGCGCTACGAGCAGTACTTC.

There are a few counts of this clonotype. DNA of the CDR3: TGTGCCAGCAGTTACTTCCTACATGCAGATACGCAGTATTTT. Encoded protein: CASSYFLHADTQYF. The V and J genes are TRBV6-5 and TRBJ2-3; unclear D gene. The CDR3 is 14 residues long. The germline V gene has CDR1 MNHEY and CDR2 SVGAGI. With 1 base removed from V and 4 bases from J, the gap between germline ends came to 9 bases.

This clonotype has a count of ten or more. This sequence joins TRBV7-2 and TRBJ2-1; D not resolved. CDR1 is SGHTA and CDR2 is FQGNSA in the germline V gene. This CDR3 is 15 amino acids long. V was trimmed by 1 base and J by 4 bases, leaving 11 bases between them. The CDR3 protein is CASSLGFAPYNEQFF. Written as DNA, the CDR3 is TGTGCCAGCAGCTTAGGATTTGCCCCTTACAATGAGCAGTTCTTC.

This clonotype was seen only a few times. V and J are TRBV11-2 and TRBJ1-2, with D perhaps matching TRBD1 (6 bases). The CDR3 length is 15 residues. V was pared by 4 bases and J by 4 bases, with 16 bases between. The germline V gene encodes CDR1 SGHAT and CDR2 FQNNGV. In DNA, the CDR3 is TGTGCCAGCAGCTCCTTCAGGGGAGGGGGCTATGGCTACACCTTC. Amino acids: CASSSFRGGGYGYTF.

This clonotype was seen ten or more times. The rearrangement links TRBV3-1 to TRBJ2-1; 9 bases line up with TRBD1. There are 15 residues in the CDR3. V shed 3 bases, J shed 12 bases, and the junction held 12 bases outside the gene matches. Germline loops: CDR1 LGHDT, CDR2 YNNKEL (reference sequence). The CDR3, as DNA: TGTGCCAGCAGCCAGATGGGACAGGGTTGGGGTGGGCAGTTCTTC. Its translation: CASSQMGQGWGGQFF.

This clonotype has only a few counts. This chain links TRBV19 with TRBJ1-5; D not certain. V was cut by 5 bases and J by 3 bases, with 8 bases left in between. CDR1 and CDR2 from the germline V gene are LNHDA and SQIVND (reference sequence). This CDR3 contains 13 residues. CDR3 bases: TGTGCCAGTAGTCCAGCGGTCAATCAGCCCCAGCATTTT. It is translated as CASSPAVNQPQHF.

The chain couples TRBV7-9 to TRBJ2-7; possible D gene TRBD1, 6 bases. V lost 3 bases to trimming and J lost 4 bases, with 7 bases between them. The CDR3 runs to 12 residues. CDR1 is SEHNR and CDR2 is FQNEAQ in the germline V gene (reference sequence). CDR3 nucleotide sequence: TGTGCCAGCAGCTTCACAGGGTACGAGCAGTACTTC. Translated, it gives CASSFTGYEQYF. The whole variable domain, remainder taken from reference TRBV7-9 and TRBJ2-7, is DTGVSQNPRHKITKRGQNVTFRCDPISEHNRLYWYRQTLGQGPEFLTYFQNEAQLEKSRLLSDRFSAERPKGSFSTLEIQRTEQGDSAMYLCASSFTGYEQYFGPGTRLTVT.

This chain links TRBV9 with TRBJ1-3; D may be TRBD1 (6 bases). The CDR3 is 15 amino acids. Trimming pared 2 bases from V and 0 bases from J, leaving 9 bases between. Germline values: CDR1 SGDLS, CDR2 YYNGEE. The CDR3 spells CASSVTGISGNTIYF. CDR3 coding DNA: TGTGCCAGCAGCGTGACAGGAATCTCTGGAAACACCATATATTTT.

Only a few counts were recorded for this clonotype. The chain has TRBV6-5 and TRBJ2-6; TRBD1 might be the D (6 bases). The CDR3 is made up of 16 amino acids. Trimming left V 7 bases short and J 3 bases short, with 16 bases between. Germline CDR1 and CDR2: MNHEY and SVGAGI. The CDR3 nucleotides are TGTGCCAGCACTACAGGGATCTCTGGTGGGGCCAACGTCCTGACTTTC. Amino acid sequence: CASTTGISGGANVLTF.

The chain couples TRBV11-2 to TRBJ2-7; D not resolved. The germline CDR1 and CDR2 sequences are SGHAT and FQNNGV. The CDR3 has 13 residues. With 5 bases removed from V and 3 bases from J, the gap between germline ends came to 11 bases. In nucleotides, the CDR3 is TGTGCCAGCAGCGTGGACCGATACTACGAGCAGTACGTC. It is translated as CASSVDRYYEQYV.

Many counts were recorded for this clonotype. The chain uses TRBV5-1 and TRBJ2-4; D is undetermined. Between the trimmed V and J ends, which lost 3 bases and 12 bases, there was a span of 13 bases. Germline loops: CDR1 SGHRS, CDR2 YFSETQ. The CDR3 extends over 12 amino acids. The CDR3 region is CASSYATGAQYF. The CDR3 DNA is TGCGCCAGCAGCTACGCCACGGGCGCTCAGTACTTC.

The V and J genes are TRBV10-3 and TRBJ2-5; maybe TRBD1 (5 bases). V lost 7 bases, J lost 4 bases, and 13 bases lay in between. The CDR3 is 13 amino acids. Per the germline V gene, CDR1 is ENHRY and CDR2 is SYGVKD. As DNA, the CDR3 is TGTGCCATCACACCTGGGGCGGCAGAGACCCAGTACTTC. Residues: CAITPGAAETQYF.

This chain uses TRBV21-1 with TRBJ2-2; TRBD2, as called in the table, went unchecked against the DNA. TRBV21-1 corresponds to a pseudogene. CDR3 length: 19 residues. The CDR3 protein is CASSKEAGRTSGSPGELFF. The CDR3 DNA reads TGTGCCAGCAGCAAAGAGGCGGGAAGGACTAGCGGGAGTCCGGGGGAGCTGTTTTTT.

This clonotype was seen only a few times. The V and J genes are TRBV20-1 and TRBJ2-7, with D perhaps matching TRBD1 (7 bases). The CDR3 extends over 11 amino acids. Germline CDR1 is DFQATT and CDR2 is SNEGSKA (reference sequence). Trimming left V 3 bases short and J 6 bases short, with 9 bases between. The CDR3 region is CSASQGGEQYV. The CDR3 nucleotides read TGCAGTGCTAGTCAGGGGGGCGAGCAGTACGTC.

This clonotype was observed at least ten times. This chain uses TRBV15 with TRBJ1-2, with 10 bases aligning to TRBD1. J was trimmed by 3 bases and V by 4 bases; bases with no gene match: 8. This CDR3 has 16 residues. Germline CDR1 LNHNV, CDR2 YYDKDF (reference sequence). DNA for the CDR3: TGTGCCACCAGCACGACAGGGGGCGAAAGTGACTATGGCTACACCTTC. Residues: CATSTTGGESDYGYTF.

This clonotype has at least ten counts. V is TRBV12-3 or TRBV12-4 and J is TRBJ2-5; 7 bases align to TRBD1. The CDR3 consists of 15 residues. The V segment lost 6 bases and the J segment 0 bases; nucleotides outside the gene matches: 7. This CDR3 reads CASRGDSSHQETQYF. The CDR3 nucleotides are TGTGCCAGCAGGGGGGACAGTTCACACCAAGAGACCCAGTACTTC.

V gene TRBV20-1 combines with J gene TRBJ2-5; D perhaps matches TRBD2 (6 bases). From germline, CDR1 is DFQATT and CDR2 SNEGSKA (reference sequence). V lost 2 bases to trimming and J lost 1 base, with 11 bases between them. This CDR3 is 14 amino acids long. The CDR3 is CSARIADFQETQYF. The CDR3 coding sequence is TGCAGTGCTAGAATAGCGGATTTCCAAGAGACCCAGTACTTC.